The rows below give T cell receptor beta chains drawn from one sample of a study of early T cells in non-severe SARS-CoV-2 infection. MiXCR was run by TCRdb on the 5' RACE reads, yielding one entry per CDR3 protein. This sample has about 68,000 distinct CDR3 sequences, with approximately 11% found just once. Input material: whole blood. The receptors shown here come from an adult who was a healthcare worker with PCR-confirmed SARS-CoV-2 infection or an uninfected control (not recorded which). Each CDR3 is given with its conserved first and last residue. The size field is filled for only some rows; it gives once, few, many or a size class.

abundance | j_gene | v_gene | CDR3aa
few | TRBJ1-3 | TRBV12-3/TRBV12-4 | CATEGLGNTIYF
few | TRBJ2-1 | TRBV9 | CASSVSGRSMNNEQFF
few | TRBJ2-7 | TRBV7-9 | CASSFGVFGTSDYEQYF
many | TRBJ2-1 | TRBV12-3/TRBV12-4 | CASSTGQGVYEQFF
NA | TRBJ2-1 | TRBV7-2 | CASSLLTSTRNEQFF
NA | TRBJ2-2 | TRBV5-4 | CASSPLAESTGELFF
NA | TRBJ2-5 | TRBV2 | CASNGRSQETQYF
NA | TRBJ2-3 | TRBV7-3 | CASSPGGAGTDTQYF
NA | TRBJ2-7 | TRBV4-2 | CASSQDDTLNF
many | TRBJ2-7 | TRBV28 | CASSPRLAGGPYEQYF
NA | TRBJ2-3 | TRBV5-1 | CASSPQTSPDTQYF
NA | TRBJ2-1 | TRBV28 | CASSFRDRDLDEQFF
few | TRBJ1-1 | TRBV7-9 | CASSFINTEAFF
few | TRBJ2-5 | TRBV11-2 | CASSTGLAGGETQYF
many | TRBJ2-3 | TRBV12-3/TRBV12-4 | CASRSGTSIDTQYF
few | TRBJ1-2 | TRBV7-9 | CASSLKGSNYGYTF
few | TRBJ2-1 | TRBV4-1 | CASSQGLNIAGANEQFF
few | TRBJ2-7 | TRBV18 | CASSRTSGSVNEQYF
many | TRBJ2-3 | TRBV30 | CAWSAGRAVRDTQYF
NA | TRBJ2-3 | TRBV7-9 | CASSTGLDSTDTQYF
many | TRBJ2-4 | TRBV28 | CASSPPGAKNIQYF
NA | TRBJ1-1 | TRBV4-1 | CASSQQGDRGAFF
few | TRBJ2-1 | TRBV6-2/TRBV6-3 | CASTQGYNEQFF
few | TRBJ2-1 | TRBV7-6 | CASSLRLAGEQFF
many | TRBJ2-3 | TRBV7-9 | CASSSGGLALLDTQYF
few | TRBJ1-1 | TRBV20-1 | CSARDQPLSNTEAFF